This is a list of T cell receptor beta chains from one sample in a study of naive and memory T cell subsets. Each CDR3 protein gets one entry after TCRdb re-called the UMI-ligation and nested PCR reads with MiXCR. The sample carries about 120,000 distinct CDR3 sequences, approximately 37% recorded once. The sequencing input was central memory CD4+ T cells from blood. The receptors were gathered from a human donor in good health. CDR3s include the opening cysteine and the closing phenylalanine or tryptophan. The D gene is left open where the match is weak. Only some rows state a clone size, as once, few, many or a class for expanded clones.

CDR3 protein: CAWSRTDRPRGEQYF; CDR3 DNA: TGTGCCTGGAGTCGGACGGACCGTCCCAGGGGTGAGCAGTACTTC; V gene: TRBV30; D gene: -; clone size: -; J gene: TRBJ2-7
CDR3 protein: CASSFRYTDTQYF; CDR3 DNA: TGTGCCAGCAGCTTTCGATACACAGATACGCAGTATTTT; V gene: TRBV5-4; D gene: -; clone size: -; J gene: TRBJ2-3
CDR3 protein: CASNHPTSADTQYF; CDR3 DNA: TGTGCCAGCAATCACCCGACCTCGGCGGATACGCAGTATTTT; V gene: TRBV6-2/TRBV6-3; D gene: -; clone size: many; J gene: TRBJ2-3
CDR3 protein: CASSPLAGGELFF; CDR3 DNA: TGTGCCAGCAGCCCCCTAGCTGGCGGGGAGCTGTTTTTT; V gene: TRBV2; D gene: -; clone size: -; J gene: TRBJ2-2
CDR3 protein: CASSSQGPPYEQYF; CDR3 DNA: TGTGCCAGTAGTTCACAGGGCCCCCCCTACGAGCAGTACTTC; V gene: TRBV19; D gene: -; clone size: few; J gene: TRBJ2-7
CDR3 protein: CASSLRTGGNTEAFF; CDR3 DNA: TGTGCCAGCAGCCTGAGGACAGGGGGGAACACTGAAGCTTTCTTT; V gene: TRBV14; D gene: TRBD1; clone size: -; J gene: TRBJ1-1
CDR3 protein: CASSYGGARREQFF; CDR3 DNA: TGTGCCAGCAGTTATGGGGGTGCACGACGGGAGCAGTTCTTC; V gene: TRBV12-3/TRBV12-4; D gene: -; clone size: many; J gene: TRBJ2-1
CDR3 protein: CASSSDKNTGKLLF; CDR3 DNA: TGTGCCAGCAGCTCTGATAAGAACACCGGGAAGCTGCTTTTT; V gene: TRBV7-6; D gene: -; clone size: -; J gene: TRBJ2-2
CDR3 protein: CASSSIPGHKYNSPLHF; CDR3 DNA: TGTGCCAGCAGTTCAATACCGGGACATAAATATAATTCACCCCTCCACTTT; V gene: TRBV28; D gene: -; clone size: -; J gene: TRBJ1-6
CDR3 protein: CASTNRANIQYF; CDR3 DNA: TGTGCCAGCACAAATCGGGCGAACATTCAGTACTTC; V gene: TRBV28; D gene: -; clone size: -; J gene: TRBJ2-4
CDR3 protein: CASSPTIYSHEQYF; CDR3 DNA: TGTGCCAGCAGCCCAACGATTTACTCCCACGAGCAGTACTTC; V gene: TRBV14; D gene: -; clone size: -; J gene: TRBJ2-7
CDR3 protein: CASSYPDRPFF; CDR3 DNA: TGTGCCAGCAGTTACCCAGATAGACCGTTCTTC; V gene: TRBV6-2/TRBV6-3; D gene: -; clone size: few; J gene: TRBJ2-1
CDR3 protein: CSAAGTSTPPDTQYF; CDR3 DNA: TGCAGTGCGGCCGGGACTAGTACCCCCCCAGATACGCAGTATTTT; V gene: TRBV20-1; D gene: TRBD2; clone size: -; J gene: TRBJ2-3
CDR3 protein: CASLTGISTYEQYF; CDR3 DNA: TGTGCCAGCTTGACAGGGATCTCCACCTACGAGCAGTACTTC; V gene: TRBV7-2; D gene: TRBD1; clone size: few; J gene: TRBJ2-7
CDR3 protein: CASSPDAGPGELFF; CDR3 DNA: TGTGCCAGCAGCCCAGACGCAGGGCCCGGGGAGCTGTTTTTT; V gene: TRBV7-3; D gene: -; clone size: once; J gene: TRBJ2-2
CDR3 protein: CSALGVAGRYEQYF; CDR3 DNA: TGCAGTGCTCTGGGGGTAGCGGGGCGCTACGAGCAGTACTTC; V gene: TRBV20-1; D gene: TRBD2; clone size: few; J gene: TRBJ2-7
CDR3 protein: CASSSPNRDYEQYF; CDR3 DNA: TGTGCCAGCAGTTCCCCAAACAGGGACTACGAGCAGTACTTC; V gene: TRBV6-6; D gene: -; clone size: many; J gene: TRBJ2-7
CDR3 protein: CAWSRTGFNQPQHF; CDR3 DNA: TGTGCCTGGAGTCGGACAGGGTTTAATCAGCCCCAGCATTTT; V gene: TRBV30; D gene: TRBD1; clone size: -; J gene: TRBJ1-5
CDR3 protein: CASSGILAGAWGNEQFF; CDR3 DNA: TGTGCCAGCAGTGGAATACTAGCGGGAGCGTGGGGCAATGAGCAGTTCTTC; V gene: TRBV6-2/TRBV6-3; D gene: TRBD2; clone size: -; J gene: TRBJ2-1
CDR3 protein: CASSYGHSSGNTIYF; CDR3 DNA: TGTGCCAGCAGCTACGGACATTCTTCTGGAAACACCATATATTTT; V gene: TRBV3-1; D gene: -; clone size: few; J gene: TRBJ1-3
CDR3 protein: CASSFTGAREQYF; CDR3 DNA: TGTGCCAGCAGTTTCACAGGGGCGCGCGAGCAGTACTTC; V gene: TRBV27; D gene: TRBD1; clone size: -; J gene: TRBJ2-7
CDR3 protein: CASSLKGGGTEAFF; CDR3 DNA: TGTGCCAGCAGTTTAAAAGGGGGGGGTACTGAAGCTTTCTTT; V gene: TRBV12-3/TRBV12-4; D gene: -; clone size: few; J gene: TRBJ1-1
CDR3 protein: CASSQEGARAYEQYF; CDR3 DNA: TGTGCCAGCAGCCAGGAGGGGGCCCGAGCCTACGAGCAGTACTTC; V gene: TRBV7-2; D gene: -; clone size: few; J gene: TRBJ2-7
CDR3 protein: CASRGTGGSYEQYF; CDR3 DNA: TGTGCCAGCAGAGGGACAGGGGGTTCCTACGAGCAGTACTTC; V gene: TRBV28; D gene: TRBD1; clone size: few; J gene: TRBJ2-7
CDR3 protein: CASSFGTWFRTDVESTQYF; CDR3 DNA: TGTGCCAGCAGTTTTGGTACTTGGTTCCGTACCGACGTGGAGTCGACCCAGTACTTC; V gene: TRBV12-3/TRBV12-4; D gene: -; clone size: -; J gene: TRBJ2-5
CDR3 protein: CASSLAQGTGNTIYF; CDR3 DNA: TGTGCCAGCAGCTTAGCACAGGGAACTGGAAACACCATATATTTT; V gene: TRBV7-9; D gene: -; clone size: -; J gene: TRBJ1-3
CDR3 protein: CASSLKPSGSYNEQFF; CDR3 DNA: TGCGCCAGCAGCTTGAAACCTAGCGGCTCCTACAATGAGCAGTTCTTC; V gene: TRBV5-1; D gene: TRBD2; clone size: -; J gene: TRBJ2-1
CDR3 protein: CASSQAHGRAPYF; CDR3 DNA: TGTGCCAGCAGCCAAGCTCACGGGAGGGCCCCGTATTTT; V gene: TRBV14; D gene: TRBD2; clone size: many; J gene: TRBJ2-3
CDR3 protein: CATKPSGRSYNEQFF; CDR3 DNA: TGTGCCACCAAACCGAGCGGGAGGTCCTACAATGAGCAGTTCTTC; V gene: TRBV5-4; D gene: TRBD2; clone size: -; J gene: TRBJ2-1
CDR3 protein: CASSLADPRDTQYF; CDR3 DNA: TGTGCCAGCAGTTTGGCAGACCCAAGAGATACGCAGTATTTT; V gene: TRBV27; D gene: -; clone size: -; J gene: TRBJ2-3
CDR3 protein: CASRPPTSGNLYEQFF; CDR3 DNA: TGTGCCAGCAGACCTCCGACTAGCGGGAATCTTTATGAGCAGTTCTTC; V gene: TRBV10-3; D gene: TRBD2; clone size: -; J gene: TRBJ2-1
CDR3 protein: CASSEASGNQPQHF; CDR3 DNA: TGTGCCAGCAGTGAAGCGTCAGGGAATCAGCCCCAGCATTTT; V gene: TRBV6-1; D gene: -; clone size: few; J gene: TRBJ1-5
CDR3 protein: CSANPRTSGIYNEQFF; CDR3 DNA: TGCAGTGCTAACCCGAGGACTAGCGGTATCTACAATGAGCAGTTCTTC; V gene: TRBV20-1; D gene: TRBD2; clone size: few; J gene: TRBJ2-1
CDR3 protein: CASSTSPQAKNIQYF; CDR3 DNA: TGTGCCTCCTCAACTAGCCCTCAAGCCAAAAACATTCAGTACTTC; V gene: TRBV30; D gene: -; clone size: many; J gene: TRBJ2-4
CDR3 protein: CASSAHKGLAGGTQYF; CDR3 DNA: TGTGCCAGCAGCGCCCACAAGGGACTAGCGGGAGGGACCCAGTACTTC; V gene: TRBV2; D gene: TRBD2; clone size: -; J gene: TRBJ2-5
CDR3 protein: CASSSRDRDGYGYTF; CDR3 DNA: TGTGCCAGCAGCTCCCGGGACAGGGACGGCTATGGCTACACCTTC; V gene: TRBV7-2; D gene: TRBD1; clone size: -; J gene: TRBJ1-2
CDR3 protein: CSVEGERGETQYF; CDR3 DNA: TGCAGCGTTGAAGGGGAACGTGGGGAGACCCAGTACTTC; V gene: TRBV29-1; D gene: -; clone size: few; J gene: TRBJ2-5
CDR3 protein: CSASGRDRAETKNIQYF; CDR3 DNA: TGCAGTGCTAGCGGCCGGGACAGGGCGGAGACCAAAAACATTCAGTACTTC; V gene: TRBV20-1; D gene: TRBD1; clone size: few; J gene: TRBJ2-4
CDR3 protein: CASSQDLAGVWNEQFF; CDR3 DNA: TGTGCCAGCAGCCAAGACCTAGCGGGAGTGTGGAATGAGCAGTTCTTC; V gene: TRBV3-1; D gene: TRBD2; clone size: few; J gene: TRBJ2-1
CDR3 protein: CASSGGFRQFF; CDR3 DNA: TGTGCCAGCAGTGGGGGATTTAGGCAGTTCTTC; V gene: TRBV6-1; D gene: -; clone size: -; J gene: TRBJ2-1
CDR3 protein: CASSVRTGEAEAFF; CDR3 DNA: TGTGCCAGCAGCGTACGGACAGGGGAGGCTGAAGCTTTCTTT; V gene: TRBV9; D gene: TRBD1; clone size: few; J gene: TRBJ1-1